This TCR beta chain was documented in a study of cytomegalovirus exposure and HLA in healthy donors. With 5 bases removed from V and 7 bases from J, the gap between germline ends came to 17 bases. The CDR3 extends over 15 amino acids. CDR1 and CDR2 (germline): SSHAT, FNYEAQ (reference sequence). PCR involved 60 Vbeta and 13 Jbeta primers. Sequencing was performed with immunoSEQ multiplex PCR; in TCRdb, only in-frame clones are kept and a portion is missing. The sample carries approximately 170,000 clones, 70% to 80% recorded once. Sequencing was performed on PBMCs. This clonotype was obtained from a young woman in good health and CMV-seropositive. The chain recombines TRBV7-7 with TRBJ2-2, with D possibly TRBD1 on 6 matching bases. The CDR3 region has the DNA TGTGCCAGCAGCCCTGGTGCACAGGGTATCGGGGAGCTGTTTTTT. It codes for CASSPGAQGIGELFF.